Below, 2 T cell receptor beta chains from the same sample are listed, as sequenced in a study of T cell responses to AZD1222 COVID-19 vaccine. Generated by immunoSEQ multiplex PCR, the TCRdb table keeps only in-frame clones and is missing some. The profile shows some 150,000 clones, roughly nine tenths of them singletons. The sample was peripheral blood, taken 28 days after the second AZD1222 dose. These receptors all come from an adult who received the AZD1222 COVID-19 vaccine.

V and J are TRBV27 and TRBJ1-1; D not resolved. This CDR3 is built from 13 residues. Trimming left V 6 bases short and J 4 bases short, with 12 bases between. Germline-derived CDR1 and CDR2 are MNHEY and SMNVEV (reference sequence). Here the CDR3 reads CASRRGLATEAFF. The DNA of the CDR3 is TGTGCCAGCAGGCGGGGTCTGGCCACTGAAGCTTTCTTT.

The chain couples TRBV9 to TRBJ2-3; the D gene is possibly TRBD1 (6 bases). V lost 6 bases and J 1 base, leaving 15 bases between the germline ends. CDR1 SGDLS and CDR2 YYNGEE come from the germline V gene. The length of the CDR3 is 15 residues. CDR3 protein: CASTRTAGGTDTQYF. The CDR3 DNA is TGTGCCAGCACCCGCACAGCAGGGGGCACAGATACGCAGTATTTT.